The 12 T cell receptor beta chains presented below share a single source sample, sequenced in a study of cytomegalovirus exposure and HLA in healthy donors. The PCR ran on 60 Vbeta and 13 Jbeta primers. The protocol was immunoSEQ multiplex PCR, while the TCRdb copy is restricted to in-frame clones and leaves out a portion. The sample shows around 92,000 clones, about four fifths of them seen only once. The sample comprised PBMCs. The receptors were sampled from a female donor in good health and CMV-seropositive.

This clone was observed a handful of times. The genes are TRBV29-1 and TRBJ1-1, with D perhaps matching TRBD1 (6 bases). The germline gives CDR1 SQVTM, CDR2 ANQGSEA. Trimming stripped 2 bases from V and 7 bases from J, with 14 bases between. The CDR3 length is 13 residues. For the CDR3, the DNA is TGCAGCGTTGAACGGCAGGGGCGAAGTGAAGCTTTCTTT. Protein: CSVERQGRSEAFF.

The CDR3 loop is CASSQLAGELGEQYF. DNA of the CDR3: TGTGCCAGCAGCCAACTAGCGGGAGAACTCGGGGAGCAGTACTTC. The rearrangement joins TRBV5-5 to TRBJ2-7; 11 nucleotides match TRBD2. The junction had 10 bases not matched to a gene; V was cut back by 4 bases and J by 7 bases. This CDR3 is built from 15 residues. Germline lookup yields CDR1 SGHKS and CDR2 YYEKEE (reference sequence).

The gene calls are TRBV7-6 and TRBJ1-1, with D possibly matching TRBD1 (5 bases). CDR3 length equals 16 residues. Between the trimmed V and J ends, which lost 1 base and 1 base, there was a span of 13 bases. CDR1 is SGHVS, CDR2 FNYEAQ, per germline. DNA for the CDR3: TGTGCCAGCAGCTTAGACAACAGGATAGGGAACACTGAAGCTTTCTTT. Protein: CASSLDNRIGNTEAFF.

V usage is TRBV10-3 and J usage is TRBJ2-5, with 12 nucleotides matching TRBD2. Germline CDR1 and CDR2: ENHRY and SYGVKD. This CDR3 is 15 amino acids long. With V trimmed by 8 bases and J by 9 bases, 13 bases remained unmatched. CDR3 nucleotides: TGTGCCATCGCCAATCCTAGCGGGGGGGCGGTATCCCAGTACTTC. This encodes CAIANPSGGAVSQYF.

The J gene is TRBJ2-1, the V gene TRBV9; 11 positions agree with TRBD2. Germline V lookup: CDR1 SGDLS, CDR2 YYNGEE. V shed 4 bases and J 7 bases; nucleotides not matched to a gene: 10. This CDR3 spans 16 amino acids. The CDR3 bases are TGTGCCAGCAGCCTCCAACTAGCGGGAGTAAGTAATGAGCAGTTCTTC. Protein product: CASSLQLAGVSNEQFF.

By share of the sample, this clone is medium-sized. This chain connects TRBV6-6 to TRBJ2-7; 9 nucleotides agree with TRBD2. This CDR3 has 13 amino acids. Per germline, CDR1 MNHNY and CDR2 SVGAGI (reference sequence). V shed 5 bases and J 6 bases; nucleotides not matched to a gene: 5. CDR3 loop: CASSLAGPSEQYF. CDR3 in DNA: TGTGCCAGCAGTCTAGCGGGACCTTCCGAGCAGTACTTC.

A word on this clone: One junction end does not reproduce the germline sequence, and a read error may be involved. The rearrangement links TRBV6-6 to TRBJ1-1; TRBD1 matches at 7 bases. This CDR3 contains 16 residues. Per germline, CDR1 MNHNY and CDR2 SVGAGI (reference sequence). The CDR3 reads CARSRQSGQGVTEAFF. CDR3 nucleotide sequence: TGTGCCCGCAGTCGACAATCTGGGCAGGGGGTTACTGAAGCTTTCTTT.

In its sample, this clone was seen once. As DNA, the CDR3 is TGTGCCAGCAGTTCCCCCCAGGACAGGGTTATGGCCCCCCCTATTTACGAGCAGTACTTC. Translating it yields CASSSPQDRVMAPPIYEQYF. The J gene is TRBJ2-7, the V gene TRBV27; TRBD1 aligns across 8 bases. The J segment lost 4 bases and the V segment lost 4 bases, leaving 24 bases of the junction unmatched. Germline loops: CDR1 MNHEY, CDR2 SMNVEV (reference sequence). CDR3 size: 20 residues.

This rearrangement joins TRBV28 to TRBJ2-7; 10 bases are a match to TRBD2. V lost 4 bases and J lost 1; bases outside the gene matches: 4. The CDR3 is made up of 15 amino acids. CDR1 is MDHEN, CDR2 SYDVKM, per germline. The CDR3 is CASSWSGRGSYEQYF. The CDR3, as DNA: TGTGCCAGCAGTTGGAGCGGGAGGGGATCCTACGAGCAGTACTTC.

The chain employs TRBV6-4 and TRBJ2-7; a weak D match, TRBD2 (7 bases). The CDR3 is 13 residues long. The ends were cut back, 8 bases at V and 2 bases at J, with 13 bases in the middle. The germline V gene has CDR1 MRHNA and CDR2 SNTAGT. The DNA for the CDR3 is TGTGCCAGCGCCGGGGGGCCCCCCTACGAGCAGTACTTC. Residues: CASAGGPPYEQYF.

The rearrangement links TRBV5-6 to TRBJ2-2; 7 nucleotides agree with TRBD2. V lost 3 bases to trimming and J lost 7 bases; unmatched junction nucleotides: 3. This CDR3 region has 13 residues. Per germline, CDR1 SGHDT and CDR2 YYEEEE. This chain's CDR3 is CASSWRTSGELFF. CDR3 sequence (DNA): TGTGCCAGCAGCTGGCGGACTAGCGGGGAGCTGTTTTTT. Supplemented by reference TRBV5-6 and TRBJ2-2, the full variable domain reads DAGVTQSPTHLIKTRGQQVTLRCSPKSGHDTVSWYQQALGQGPQFIFQYYEEEERQRGNFPDRFSGHQFPNYSSELNVNALLLGDSALYLCASSWRTSGELFFGEGSRLTVL.

The chain carries TRBV5-1 and TRBJ2-2; 9 nucleotides align to TRBD1. Germline V gene lookup returns CDR1 SGHRS and CDR2 YFSETQ. After removal of 6 bases from V and 7 bases from J, the junction contained 13 bases not matched to a gene. The CDR3 totals 16 residues. This CDR3 is CASTRGGTGIVGELFF. Written as DNA, the CDR3 is TGCGCCAGCACACGGGGCGGGACAGGGATTGTCGGGGAGCTGTTTTTT.